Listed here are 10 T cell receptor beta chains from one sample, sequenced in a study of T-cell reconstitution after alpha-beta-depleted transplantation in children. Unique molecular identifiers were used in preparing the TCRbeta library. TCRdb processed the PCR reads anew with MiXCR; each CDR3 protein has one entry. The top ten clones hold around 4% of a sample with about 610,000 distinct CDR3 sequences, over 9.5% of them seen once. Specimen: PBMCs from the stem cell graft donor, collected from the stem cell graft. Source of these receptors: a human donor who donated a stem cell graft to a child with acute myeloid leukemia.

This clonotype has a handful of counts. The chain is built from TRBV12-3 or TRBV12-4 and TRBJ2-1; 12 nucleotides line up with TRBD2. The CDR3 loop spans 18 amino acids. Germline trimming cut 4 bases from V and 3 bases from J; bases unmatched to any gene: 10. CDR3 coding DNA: TGTGCCAGCAGTTCGTTGATGTCACTAGCGGGAGGCTACAATGAGCAGTTCTTC. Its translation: CASSSLMSLAGGYNEQFF.

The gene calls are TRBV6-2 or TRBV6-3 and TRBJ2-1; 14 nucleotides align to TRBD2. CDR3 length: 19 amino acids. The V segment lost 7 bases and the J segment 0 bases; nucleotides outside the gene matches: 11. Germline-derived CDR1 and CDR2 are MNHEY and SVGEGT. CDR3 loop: CASIPDRLAGGPSYNEQFF. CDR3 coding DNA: TGTGCCAGCATACCGGACAGACTAGCGGGAGGGCCCTCCTACAATGAGCAGTTCTTC.

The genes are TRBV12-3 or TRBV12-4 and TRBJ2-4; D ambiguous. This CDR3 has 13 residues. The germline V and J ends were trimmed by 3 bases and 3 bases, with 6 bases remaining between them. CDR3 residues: CASSFEDKNIQYF. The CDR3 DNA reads TGTGCCAGCAGTTTCGAGGACAAAAACATTCAGTACTTC.

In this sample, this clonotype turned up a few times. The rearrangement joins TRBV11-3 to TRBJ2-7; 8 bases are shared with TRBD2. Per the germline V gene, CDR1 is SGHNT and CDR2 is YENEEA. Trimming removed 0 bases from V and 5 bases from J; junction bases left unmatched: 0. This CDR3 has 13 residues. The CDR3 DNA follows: TGTGCCAGCAGCTTAGAAGCGGGAGACGAGCAGTACTTC. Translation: CASSLEAGDEQYF.

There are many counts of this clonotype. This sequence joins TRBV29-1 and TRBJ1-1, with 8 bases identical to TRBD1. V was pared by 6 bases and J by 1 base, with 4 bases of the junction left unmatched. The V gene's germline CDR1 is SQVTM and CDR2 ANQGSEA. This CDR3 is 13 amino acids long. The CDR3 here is CSVRTGRNTEAFF. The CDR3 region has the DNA TGCAGCGTGAGGACAGGGAGGAACACTGAAGCTTTCTTT.

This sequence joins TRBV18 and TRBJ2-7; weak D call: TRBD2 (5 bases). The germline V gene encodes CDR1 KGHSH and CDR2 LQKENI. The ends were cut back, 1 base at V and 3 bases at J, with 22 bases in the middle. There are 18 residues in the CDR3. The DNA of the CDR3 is TGTGCCAGCTCACCACAGCAGAGTAGTATAGCGAACAACTACGAGCAGTACTTC. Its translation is CASSPQQSSIANNYEQYF. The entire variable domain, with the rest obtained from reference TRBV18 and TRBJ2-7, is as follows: NAGVMQNPRHLVRRRGQEARLRCSPMKGHSHVYWYRQLPEEGLKFMVYLQKENIIDESGMPKERFSAEFPKEGPSILRIQQVVRGDSAAYFCASSPQQSSIANNYEQYFGPGTRLTVT.

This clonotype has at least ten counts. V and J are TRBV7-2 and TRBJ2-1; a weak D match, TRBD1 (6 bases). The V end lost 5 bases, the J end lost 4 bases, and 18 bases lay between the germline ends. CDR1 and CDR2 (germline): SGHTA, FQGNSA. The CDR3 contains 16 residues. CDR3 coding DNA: TGTGCCAGCAGCCCCCGACAGGTTATTCTTTACAATGAGCAGTTCTTC. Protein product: CASSPRQVILYNEQFF.

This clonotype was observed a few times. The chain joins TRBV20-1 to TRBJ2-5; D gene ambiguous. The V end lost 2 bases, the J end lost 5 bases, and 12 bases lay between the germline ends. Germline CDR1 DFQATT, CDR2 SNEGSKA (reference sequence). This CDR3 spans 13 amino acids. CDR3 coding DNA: TGCAGTGCTAGAATCGTTGGAGCGGAGACCCAGTACTTC. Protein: CSARIVGAETQYF.

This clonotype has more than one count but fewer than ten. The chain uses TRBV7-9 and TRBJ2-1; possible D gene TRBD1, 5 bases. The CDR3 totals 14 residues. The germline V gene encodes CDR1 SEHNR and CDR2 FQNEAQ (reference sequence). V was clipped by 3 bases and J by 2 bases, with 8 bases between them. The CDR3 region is CASSFPGTYNEQFF. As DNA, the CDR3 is TGTGCCAGCAGCTTCCCAGGGACCTACAATGAGCAGTTCTTC.

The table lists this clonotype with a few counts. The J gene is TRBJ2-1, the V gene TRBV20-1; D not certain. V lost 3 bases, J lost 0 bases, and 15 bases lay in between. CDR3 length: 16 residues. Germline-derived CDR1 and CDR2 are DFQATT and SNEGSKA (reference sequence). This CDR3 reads CSASNLGTSSYNEQFF. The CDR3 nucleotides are TGCAGTGCTAGTAATCTGGGAACGAGCTCCTACAATGAGCAGTTCTTC.